This entry describes one TCR beta chain. Its antigen is currently unknown. Per germline, CDR1 DFQATT and CDR2 SNEGSKA (reference sequence). The CDR3 has 14 amino acids. V was cut by 6 bases and J by 0 bases, with 12 bases left in between. This sample was taken from a study of Graves' ophthalmopathy and Graves' hyperthyroidism. Whole-study results and caveats: Discriminating ophthalmopathy from stable hyperthyroidism, a 13-signature model attained a sensitivity of around 87% and a specificity of almost 83%.

RNA served as the template for amplifying TCR beta CDR3 regions. A first-round RT-PCR used HTBI primers, followed by a second-round multiplex PCR. TCRdb re-called the multiplex PCR reads through MiXCR, storing one row per CDR3 protein. The sample carries just over 600,000 distinct CDR3 sequences, 20% to 25% recorded once. Hyperthyroidism patients, aged 18 to 65, were newly diagnosed, under 2 months' duration. This receptor was obtained from a woman aged 18-29 years with stable Graves' hyperthyroidism. Some clones in this sample may be carry-over from other donors' samples. The chain links TRBV20-1 to TRBJ1-5; possible D gene TRBD1, 5 bases. Material for sequencing was peripheral blood. The CDR3, as DNA: TGCAGTGCCTACAGGTCCTATAGCAATCAGCCCCAGCATTTT. Translated: CSAYRSYSNQPQHF.